This TCR beta chain was obtained from a study of cytomegalovirus exposure and HLA in healthy donors. Concerning this clone itself: As yet, its antigen is unknown. Other DNA sequences in the same sample also yield this CDR3.

The PCR was carried out with 60 Vbeta primers and 13 Jbeta primers. Data came from immunoSEQ multiplex PCR; TCRdb stores just in-frame clones and leaves some out. The table includes about 160,000 clones, about four fifths detected once. Whole-study findings and limits: A few CMV-associated chains were confirmed in vitro to be specific for CMV antigens. As immune exposure information, only CMV serostatus was available. Cytomegalovirus association was assigned to more than 150 TCR beta chains.

With 1 base removed from V and 4 bases from J, the gap between germline ends came to 8 bases. Per the germline V gene, CDR1 is LGHNT and CDR2 is FRNRAP. The CDR3 loop spans 14 amino acids. The chain joins TRBV12-5 to TRBJ2-1; tentatively, D is TRBD1 (6 bases). What was sequenced was PBMCs. This TCR was sampled from a male donor in good health and CMV-seronegative. The CDR3 is CASGLGTVYNEQFF. The CDR3 DNA follows: TGTGCTAGTGGTTTGGGGACAGTGTACAATGAGCAGTTCTTC.